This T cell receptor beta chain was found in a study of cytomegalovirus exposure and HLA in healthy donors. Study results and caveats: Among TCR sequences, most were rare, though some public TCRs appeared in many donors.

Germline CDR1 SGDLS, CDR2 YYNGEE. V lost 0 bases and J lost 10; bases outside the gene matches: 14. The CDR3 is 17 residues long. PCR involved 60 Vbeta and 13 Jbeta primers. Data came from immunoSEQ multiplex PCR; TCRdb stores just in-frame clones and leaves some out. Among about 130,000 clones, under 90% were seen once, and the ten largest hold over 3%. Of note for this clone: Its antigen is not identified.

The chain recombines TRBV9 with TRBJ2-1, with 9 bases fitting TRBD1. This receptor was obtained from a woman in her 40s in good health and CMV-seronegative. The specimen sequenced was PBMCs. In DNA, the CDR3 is TGTGCCAGCAGCGTAGGGACAGGGGTACCAGCTCAGGGGGAGCAGTTCTTC. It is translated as CASSVGTGVPAQGEQFF.